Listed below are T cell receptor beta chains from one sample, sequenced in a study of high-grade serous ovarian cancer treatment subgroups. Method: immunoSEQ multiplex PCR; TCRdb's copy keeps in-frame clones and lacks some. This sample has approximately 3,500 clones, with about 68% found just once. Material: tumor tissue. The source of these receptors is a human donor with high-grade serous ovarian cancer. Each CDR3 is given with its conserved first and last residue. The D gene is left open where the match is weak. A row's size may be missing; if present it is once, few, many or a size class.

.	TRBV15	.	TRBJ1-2	CATSRPRTDRGAYGYTF	TGTGCCACCAGCAGACCCCGGACGGACAGAGGGGCGTATGGCTACACCTTC
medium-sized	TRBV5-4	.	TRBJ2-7	CASSLAVPYEQYF	TGTGCCAGCAGCTTGGCTGTGCCCTACGAGCAGTACTTC
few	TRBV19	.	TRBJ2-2	CASMSGWGNTGELFF	TGTGCCAGTATGTCGGGGTGGGGTAACACCGGGGAGCTGTTTTTT
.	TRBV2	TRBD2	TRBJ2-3	CASREGLASGSSTDTQYF	TGTGCCAGCAGGGAGGGTCTGGCTAGCGGTTCTAGCACAGATACGCAGTATTTT
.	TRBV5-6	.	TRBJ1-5	CASSPGGGKGNQPQHF	TGTGCCAGCAGCCCCGGGGGCGGGAAAGGTAATCAGCCCCAGCATTTT
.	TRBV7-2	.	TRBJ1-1	CASSLNTGLAAFF	TGTGCCAGCAGCTTAAACACAGGGTTAGCAGCTTTCTTT
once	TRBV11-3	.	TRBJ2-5	CASSLQVGGAPRETQYF	TGTGCCAGCAGCTTGCAGGTGGGGGGGGCGCCGAGGGAGACCCAGTACTTC
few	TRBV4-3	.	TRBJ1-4	CASSQDKLGEKLFF	TGCGCCAGCAGCCAAGATAAATTAGGGGAAAAACTGTTTTTT
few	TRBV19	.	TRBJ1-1	CASSLQGRGLWAFF	TGTGCCAGTAGCCTACAGGGTCGGGGGTTATGGGCTTTCTTT
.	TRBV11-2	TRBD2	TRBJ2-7	CASRGPGSGGRSYEQYF	TGTGCCAGCAGAGGTCCAGGGAGCGGGGGCCGATCCTACGAGCAGTACTTC
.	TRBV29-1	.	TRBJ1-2	CSVVLVSSLPNYGYTF	TGCAGCGTTGTTCTTGTCAGTTCCCTTCCTAACTATGGCTACACCTTC